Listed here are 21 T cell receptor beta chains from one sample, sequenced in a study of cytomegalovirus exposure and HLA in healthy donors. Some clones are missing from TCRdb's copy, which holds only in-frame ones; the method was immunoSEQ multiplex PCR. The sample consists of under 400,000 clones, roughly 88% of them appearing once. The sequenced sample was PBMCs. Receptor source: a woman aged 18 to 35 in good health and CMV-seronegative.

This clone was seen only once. In nucleotides, the CDR3 is TGTGCCAGCAGTGCTGGAGTGGCCTACAATGAGCAGTTCTTC. Amino acid sequence: CASSAGVAYNEQFF. The chain uses TRBV2 and TRBJ2-1; no definite D call. Trimming pared 4 bases from V and 2 bases from J, leaving 9 bases between. Per germline, CDR1 SNHLY and CDR2 FYNNEI. The CDR3 is made up of 14 amino acids.

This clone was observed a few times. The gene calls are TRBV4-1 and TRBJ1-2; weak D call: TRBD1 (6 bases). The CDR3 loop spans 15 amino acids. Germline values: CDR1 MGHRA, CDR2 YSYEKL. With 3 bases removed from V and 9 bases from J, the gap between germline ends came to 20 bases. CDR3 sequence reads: CASSHSAAGDQSYTF. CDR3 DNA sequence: TGCGCCAGCAGCCACTCCGCGGCAGGGGATCAGAGCTACACCTTC.

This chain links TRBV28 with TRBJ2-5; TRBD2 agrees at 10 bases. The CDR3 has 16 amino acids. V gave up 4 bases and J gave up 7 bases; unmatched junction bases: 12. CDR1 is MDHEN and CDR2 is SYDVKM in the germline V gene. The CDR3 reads CASSSILAGPIGTQYF. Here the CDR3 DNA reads TGTGCCAGCAGTTCCATACTAGCGGGGCCAATAGGGACCCAGTACTTC.

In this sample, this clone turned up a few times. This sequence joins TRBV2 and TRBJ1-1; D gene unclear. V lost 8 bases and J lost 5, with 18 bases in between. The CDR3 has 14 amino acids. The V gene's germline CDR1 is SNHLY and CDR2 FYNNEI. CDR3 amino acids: CASPGSGWKTEAFF. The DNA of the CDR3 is TGTGCCAGCCCGGGCAGCGGCTGGAAGACTGAAGCTTTCTTT.

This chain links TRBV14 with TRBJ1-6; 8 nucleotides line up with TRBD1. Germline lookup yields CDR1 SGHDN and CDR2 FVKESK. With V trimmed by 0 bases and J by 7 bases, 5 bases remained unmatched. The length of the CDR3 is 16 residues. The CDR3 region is CASSQDLGQVNSPLHF. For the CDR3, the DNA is TGTGCCAGCAGCCAAGATTTGGGACAGGTGAATTCACCCCTCCACTTT.

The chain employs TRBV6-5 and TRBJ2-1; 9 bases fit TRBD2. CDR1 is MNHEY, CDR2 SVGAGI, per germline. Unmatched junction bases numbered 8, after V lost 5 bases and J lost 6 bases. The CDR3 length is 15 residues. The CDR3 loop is CASSPGKRGVNEQFF. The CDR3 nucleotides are TGTGCCAGCAGTCCAGGGAAGCGGGGGGTCAATGAGCAGTTCTTC.

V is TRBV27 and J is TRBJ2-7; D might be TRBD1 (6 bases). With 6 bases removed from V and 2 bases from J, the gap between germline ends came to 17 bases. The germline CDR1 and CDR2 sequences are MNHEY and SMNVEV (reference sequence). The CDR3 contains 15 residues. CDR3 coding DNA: TGTGCCAGCAGCCCAGGACAGCATGGCACCTACGAGCAGTACTTC. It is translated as CASSPGQHGTYEQYF.

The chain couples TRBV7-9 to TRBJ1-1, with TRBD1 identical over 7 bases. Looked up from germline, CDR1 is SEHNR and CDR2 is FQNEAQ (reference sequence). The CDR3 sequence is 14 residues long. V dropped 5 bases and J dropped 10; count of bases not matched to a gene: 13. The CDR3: CASSHDRARDRAFF. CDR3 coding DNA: TGTGCCAGCAGCCACGACCGAGCCCGGGACAGAGCTTTCTTT.

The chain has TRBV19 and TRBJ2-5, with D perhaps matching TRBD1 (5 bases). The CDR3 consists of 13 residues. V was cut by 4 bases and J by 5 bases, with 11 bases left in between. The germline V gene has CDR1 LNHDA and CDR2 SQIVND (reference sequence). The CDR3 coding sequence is TGTGCCAGTAGTACGGACCCAGGGGAGACCCAGTACTTC. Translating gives CASSTDPGETQYF.

As DNA, the CDR3 is TGTGCCAGCAGACCTTGGGACAGTCGCTACGAGCAGTACTTC. It encodes CASRPWDSRYEQYF. V gene TRBV13 combines with J gene TRBJ2-7; 7 bases map to TRBD1. Germline V gene data show CDR1 as PRHDT and CDR2 as FYEKMQ (reference sequence). Losses at the gene ends were 6 bases for V and 3 bases for J; bases not matched to a gene: 8. The CDR3 contains 14 residues.

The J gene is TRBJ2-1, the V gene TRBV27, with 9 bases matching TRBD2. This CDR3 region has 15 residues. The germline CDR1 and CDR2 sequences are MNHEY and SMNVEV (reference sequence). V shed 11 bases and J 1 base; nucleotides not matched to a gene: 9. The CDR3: CAGTFSGSSYNEQFF. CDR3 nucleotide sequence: TGTGCCGGAACTTTTAGCGGGAGTTCCTACAATGAGCAGTTCTTC.

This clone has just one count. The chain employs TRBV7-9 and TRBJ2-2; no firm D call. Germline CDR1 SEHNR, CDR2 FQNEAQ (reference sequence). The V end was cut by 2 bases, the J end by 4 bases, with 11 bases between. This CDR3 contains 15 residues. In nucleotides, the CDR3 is TGTGCCAGCAGCTTAAGATTGTCGGGCACCGGGGAGCTGTTTTTT. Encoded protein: CASSLRLSGTGELFF.

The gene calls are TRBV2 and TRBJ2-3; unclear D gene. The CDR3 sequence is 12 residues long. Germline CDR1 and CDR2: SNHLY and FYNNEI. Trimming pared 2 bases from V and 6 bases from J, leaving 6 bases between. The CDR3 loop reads CASSETRDTQYF. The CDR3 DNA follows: TGTGCCAGCAGTGAAACGCGGGATACGCAGTATTTT.

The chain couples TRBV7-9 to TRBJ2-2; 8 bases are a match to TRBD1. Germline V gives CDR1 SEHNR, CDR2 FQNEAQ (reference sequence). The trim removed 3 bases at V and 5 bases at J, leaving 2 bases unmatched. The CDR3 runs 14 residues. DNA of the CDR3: TGTGCCAGCAGCTTCTACAGGGGGACCGGGGAGCTGTTTTTT. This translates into CASSFYRGTGELFF. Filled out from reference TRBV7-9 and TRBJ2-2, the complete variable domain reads DTGVSQNPRHKITKRGQNVTFRCDPISEHNRLYWYRQTLGQGPEFLTYFQNEAQLEKSRLLSDRFSAERPKGSFSTLEIQRTEQGDSAMYLCASSFYRGTGELFFGEGSRLTVL.

Here the CDR3 DNA reads TGCAGCGTTGATGCCCAGGTATCCAATGAGCAGTTCTTC. Its translation: CSVDAQVSNEQFF. This chain connects TRBV29-1 to TRBJ2-1; D ambiguous. Germline CDR1 and CDR2: SQVTM and ANQGSEA. This CDR3 contains 13 residues. The germline V and J ends were trimmed by 3 bases and 6 bases, with 12 bases remaining between them.

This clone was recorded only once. The CDR3 spells CASSLGTGSSETQYF. In nucleotides, the CDR3 is TGTGCCAGCAGCTTGGGGACAGGGTCTTCAGAGACCCAGTACTTC. The chain is built from TRBV5-6 and TRBJ2-5; 8 bases match TRBD1. The CDR3 length is 15 residues. J was trimmed by 4 bases and V by 0 bases; bases with no gene match: 5. CDR1 and CDR2 from the germline V gene are SGHDT and YYEEEE.

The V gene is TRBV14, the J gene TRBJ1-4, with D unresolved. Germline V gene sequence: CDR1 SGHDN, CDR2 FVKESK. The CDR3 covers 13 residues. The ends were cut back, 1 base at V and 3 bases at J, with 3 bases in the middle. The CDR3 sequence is CASSQGANEKLFF. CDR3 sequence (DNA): TGTGCCAGCAGCCAAGGCGCTAATGAAAAACTGTTTTTT.

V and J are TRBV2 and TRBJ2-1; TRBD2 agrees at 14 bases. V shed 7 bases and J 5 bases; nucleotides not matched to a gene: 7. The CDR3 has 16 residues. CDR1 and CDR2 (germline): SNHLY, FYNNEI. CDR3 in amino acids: CASKGTSGSQNNEQFF. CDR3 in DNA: TGTGCCAGCAAGGGGACTAGCGGGAGTCAAAACAATGAGCAGTTCTTC.

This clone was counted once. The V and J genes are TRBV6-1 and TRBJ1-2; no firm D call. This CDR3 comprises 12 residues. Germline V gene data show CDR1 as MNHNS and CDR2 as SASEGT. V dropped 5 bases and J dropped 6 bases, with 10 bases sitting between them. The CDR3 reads CASSPSLDGYTF. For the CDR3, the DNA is TGTGCCAGCAGTCCTTCCCTAGATGGCTACACCTTC.

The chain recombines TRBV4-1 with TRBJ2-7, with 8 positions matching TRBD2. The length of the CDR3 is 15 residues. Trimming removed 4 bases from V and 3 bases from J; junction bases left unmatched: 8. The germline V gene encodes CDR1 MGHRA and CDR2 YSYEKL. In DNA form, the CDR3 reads TGCGCCAGCAGCCCATTAGCGGGGTCCGACTACGAGCAGTACTTC. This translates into CASSPLAGSDYEQYF.

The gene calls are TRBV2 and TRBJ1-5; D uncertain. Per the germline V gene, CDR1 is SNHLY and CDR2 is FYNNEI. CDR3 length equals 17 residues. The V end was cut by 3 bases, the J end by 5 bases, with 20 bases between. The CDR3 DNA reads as TGTGCCAGCAGTGAGTTGGGCGCCCCCTATCAATATCAGCCCCAGCATTTT. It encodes CASSELGAPYQYQPQHF.